Below, one TCR beta chain is given with its context. What it recognizes is unknown. The sample belongs to a study of T cell responses to AZD1222 COVID-19 vaccine. Study results and limitations: Clonal diversity was possibly underestimated, and white British individuals and females predominated among donors.

Sequencing used immunoSEQ multiplex PCR; TCRdb keeps in-frame clones, though not all of them. In the table there are fewer than 200,000 clones, approximately 90% of which are singletons. V lost 6 bases and J lost 5, with 23 bases in between. Germline assignment: CDR1 MNHEY and CDR2 SMNVEV (reference sequence). This CDR3 comprises 16 residues. This receptor was obtained from an adult who received the AZD1222 COVID-19 vaccine. This sample comprised peripheral blood, obtained 28 days after the second AZD1222 dose. The chain joins TRBV27 to TRBJ2-7; D may match TRBD1 or TRBD2 (5 bases each). As DNA, the CDR3 is TGTGCCAGCAGCCTTCAGCCAGGGACGAAAAGCCACGAGCAGTACTTC. Residues: CASSLQPGTKSHEQYF.